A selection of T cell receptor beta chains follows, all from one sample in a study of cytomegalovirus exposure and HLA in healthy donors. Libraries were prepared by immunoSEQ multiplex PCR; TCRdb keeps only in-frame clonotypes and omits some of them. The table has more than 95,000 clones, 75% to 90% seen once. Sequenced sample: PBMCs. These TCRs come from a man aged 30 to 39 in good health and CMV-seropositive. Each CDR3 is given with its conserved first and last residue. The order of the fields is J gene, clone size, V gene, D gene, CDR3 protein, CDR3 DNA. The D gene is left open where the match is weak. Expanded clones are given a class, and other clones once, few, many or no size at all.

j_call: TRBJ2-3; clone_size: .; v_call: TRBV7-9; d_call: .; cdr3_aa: CASSLVAVVGTDTQYF; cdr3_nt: TGTGCCAGCAGCTTAGTAGCGGTCGTGGGCACAGATACGCAGTATTTT
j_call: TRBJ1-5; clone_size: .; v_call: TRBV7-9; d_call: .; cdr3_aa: CASSSGNQPQHF; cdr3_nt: TGTGCCAGCAGCTCCGGCAATCAGCCCCAGCATTTT
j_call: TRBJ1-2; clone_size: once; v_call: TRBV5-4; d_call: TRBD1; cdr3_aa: CASSLDTGGDYGYTF; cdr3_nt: TGTGCCAGCAGCTTGGATACAGGGGGTGACTATGGCTACACCTTC
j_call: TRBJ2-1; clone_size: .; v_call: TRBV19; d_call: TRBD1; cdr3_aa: CASRLEGANEQFF; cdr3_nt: TGTGCCAGTAGATTAGAGGGGGCCAATGAGCAGTTCTTC
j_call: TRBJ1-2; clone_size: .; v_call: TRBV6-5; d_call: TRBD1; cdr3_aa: CASSSPGQGVYGYTF; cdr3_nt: TGTGCCAGCAGTTCTCCGGGACAGGGGGTCTATGGCTACACCTTC
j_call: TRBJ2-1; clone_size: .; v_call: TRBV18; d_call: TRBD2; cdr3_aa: CASSPSPSGGADNEQFF; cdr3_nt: TGTGCCAGCTCACCATCCCCATCGGGGGGGGCAGACAATGAGCAGTTCTTC
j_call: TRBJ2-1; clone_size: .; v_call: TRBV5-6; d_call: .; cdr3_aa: CASSLKRAGYNEQFF; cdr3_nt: TGTGCCAGCAGCTTGAAGAGGGCGGGGTACAATGAGCAGTTCTTC
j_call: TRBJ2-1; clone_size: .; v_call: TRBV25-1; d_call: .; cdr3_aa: CASSEYPNEQFF; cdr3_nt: TGTGCCAGCAGTGAATACCCTAATGAGCAGTTCTTC
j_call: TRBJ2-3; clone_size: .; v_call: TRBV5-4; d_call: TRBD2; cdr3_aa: CASSLKRGGTDTQYF; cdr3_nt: TGTGCCAGCAGCCTCAAGCGGGGGGGGACAGATACGCAGTATTTT
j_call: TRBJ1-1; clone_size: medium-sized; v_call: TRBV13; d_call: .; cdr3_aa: CASSPPMNTEAFF; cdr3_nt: TGTGCCAGCAGCCCCCCCATGAACACTGAAGCTTTCTTT
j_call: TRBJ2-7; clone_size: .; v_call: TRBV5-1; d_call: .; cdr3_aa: CASRIPGQSYEQYF; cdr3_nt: TGCGCCAGCAGGATCCCTGGACAGTCCTACGAGCAGTACTTC
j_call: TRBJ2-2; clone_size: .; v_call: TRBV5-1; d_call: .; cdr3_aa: CASSLEQGNTGELFF; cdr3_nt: TGCGCCAGCAGCTTGGAACAGGGGAACACCGGGGAGCTGTTTTTT
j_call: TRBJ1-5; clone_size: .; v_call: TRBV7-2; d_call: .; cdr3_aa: CASSGTFGQPQHF; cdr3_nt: TGTGCCAGCTCGGGAACCTTTGGTCAGCCCCAGCATTTT
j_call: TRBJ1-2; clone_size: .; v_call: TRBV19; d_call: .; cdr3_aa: CASKDERRATGYGYTF; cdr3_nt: TGTGCCAGTAAAGATGAGCGGCGGGCAACTGGCTATGGCTACACCTTC
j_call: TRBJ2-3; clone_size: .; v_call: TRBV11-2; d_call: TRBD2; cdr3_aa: CASSFSSGGATDTQYF; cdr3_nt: TGTGCCAGCAGCTTCTCTAGCGGGGGGGCCACAGATACGCAGTATTTT
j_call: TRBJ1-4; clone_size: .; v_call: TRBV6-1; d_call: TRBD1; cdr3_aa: CASGGTGGREKLFF; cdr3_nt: TGTGCCAGCGGTGGGACAGGGGGGAGGGAAAAACTGTTTTTT
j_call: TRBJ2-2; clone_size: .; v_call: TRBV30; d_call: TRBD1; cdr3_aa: CAWRETGVITGELFF; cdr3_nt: TGTGCCTGGAGGGAGACAGGGGTCATCACCGGGGAGCTGTTTTTT
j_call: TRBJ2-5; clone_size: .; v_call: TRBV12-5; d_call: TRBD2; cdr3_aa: CASGLGLAGTQETQYF; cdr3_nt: TGTGCTAGTGGTTTGGGACTAGCGGGGACCCAAGAGACCCAGTACTTC
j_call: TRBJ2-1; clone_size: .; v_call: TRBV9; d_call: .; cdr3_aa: CASSVRLSSYNEQFF; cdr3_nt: TGTGCCAGCAGCGTACGACTCAGCTCCTACAATGAGCAGTTCTTC
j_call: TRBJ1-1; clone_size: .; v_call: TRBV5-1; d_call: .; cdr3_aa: CASSFGGGTEAFF; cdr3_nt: TGCGCCAGCAGCTTTGGAGGAGGCACTGAAGCTTTCTTT
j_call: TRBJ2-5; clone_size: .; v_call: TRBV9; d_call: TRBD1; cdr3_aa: CASSRGQGAWETQYF; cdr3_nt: TGTGCCAGCAGTCGAGGACAGGGGGCTTGGGAGACCCAGTACTTC
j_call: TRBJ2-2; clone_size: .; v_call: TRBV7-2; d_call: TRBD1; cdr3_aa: CASSSKTGDRTGELFF; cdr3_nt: TGTGCCAGCAGCTCTAAAACAGGGGACCGCACCGGGGAGCTGTTTTTT
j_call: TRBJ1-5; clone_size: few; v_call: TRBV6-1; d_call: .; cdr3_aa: CASSQEGNQPQHF; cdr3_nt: TGTGCCAGCAGTCAGGAGGGGAATCAGCCCCAGCATTTT
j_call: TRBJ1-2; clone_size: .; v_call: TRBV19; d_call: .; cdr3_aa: CASSSRGNYGYTF; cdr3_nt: TGTGCCAGTAGTAGCAGGGGAAACTATGGCTACACCTTC
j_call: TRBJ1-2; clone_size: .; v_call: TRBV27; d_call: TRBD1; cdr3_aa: CAIGDRDYGYTF; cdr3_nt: TGTGCCATCGGGGACAGGGACTATGGCTACACCTTC
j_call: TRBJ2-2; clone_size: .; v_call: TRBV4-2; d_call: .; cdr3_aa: CASSQAGSGDLPGELFF; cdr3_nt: TGTGCCAGCAGCCAAGCGGGTAGCGGAGATCTCCCCGGGGAGCTGTTTTTT
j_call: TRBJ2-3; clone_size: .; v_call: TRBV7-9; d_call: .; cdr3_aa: CATLRVKNTDTQYF; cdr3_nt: TGTGCCACCCTTCGGGTTAAGAACACAGATACGCAGTATTTT
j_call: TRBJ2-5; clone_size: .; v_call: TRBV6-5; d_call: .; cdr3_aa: CASTDRWGGGETQYF; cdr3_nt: TGTGCCAGCACTGACAGATGGGGGGGCGGGGAGACCCAGTACTTC
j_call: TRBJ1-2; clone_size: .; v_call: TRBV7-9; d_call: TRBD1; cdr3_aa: CASSLVRDRRYGYTF; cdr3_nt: TGTGCCAGCAGCTTAGTCCGGGACAGGAGGTATGGCTACACCTTC
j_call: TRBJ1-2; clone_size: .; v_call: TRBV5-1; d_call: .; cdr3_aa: CASSYLAREGGYGYTF; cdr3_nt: TGCGCCAGCAGCTATCTCGCCCGGGAGGGGGGCTATGGCTACACCTTC
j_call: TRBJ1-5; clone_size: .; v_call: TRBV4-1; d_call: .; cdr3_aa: CASSLGLPGQLNQPQHF; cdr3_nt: TGCGCCAGCAGCCTGGGCCTCCCCGGACAGTTGAATCAGCCCCAGCATTTT
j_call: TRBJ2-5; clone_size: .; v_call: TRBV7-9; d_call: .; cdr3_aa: CASSPNRGHMKTQYF; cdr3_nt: TGTGCCAGCAGCCCTAATAGAGGACATATGAAGACCCAGTACTTC
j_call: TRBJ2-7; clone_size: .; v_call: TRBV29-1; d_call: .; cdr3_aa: CSVGQRSSYEQYF; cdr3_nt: TGCAGCGTTGGTCAGAGGAGCTCCTACGAGCAGTACTTC
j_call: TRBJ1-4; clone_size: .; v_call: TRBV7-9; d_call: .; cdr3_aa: CASSLGQGANEKLFF; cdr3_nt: TGTGCCAGCAGCTTAGGGCAGGGTGCTAATGAAAAACTGTTTTTT
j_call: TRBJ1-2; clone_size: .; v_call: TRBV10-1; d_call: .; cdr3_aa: CASSTGSNYGYTF; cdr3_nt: TGCGCCAGCAGTACAGGGTCGAACTATGGCTACACCTTC